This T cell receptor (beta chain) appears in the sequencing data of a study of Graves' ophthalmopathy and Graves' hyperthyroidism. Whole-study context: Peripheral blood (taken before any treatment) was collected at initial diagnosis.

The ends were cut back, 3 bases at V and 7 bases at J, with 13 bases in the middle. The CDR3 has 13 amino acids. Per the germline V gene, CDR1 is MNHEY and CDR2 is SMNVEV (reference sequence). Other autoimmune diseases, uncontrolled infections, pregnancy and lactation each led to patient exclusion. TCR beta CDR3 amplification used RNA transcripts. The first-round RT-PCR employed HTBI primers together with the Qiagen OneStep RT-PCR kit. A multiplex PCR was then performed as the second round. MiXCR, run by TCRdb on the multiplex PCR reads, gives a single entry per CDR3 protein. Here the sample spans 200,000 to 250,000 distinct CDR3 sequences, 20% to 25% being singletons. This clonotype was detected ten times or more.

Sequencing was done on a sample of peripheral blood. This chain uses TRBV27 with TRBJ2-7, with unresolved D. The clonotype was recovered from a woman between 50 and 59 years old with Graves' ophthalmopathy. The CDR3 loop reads CASSFSATGEQYF. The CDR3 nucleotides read TGTGCCAGCAGTTTTTCCGCGACGGGTGAGCAGTACTTC.